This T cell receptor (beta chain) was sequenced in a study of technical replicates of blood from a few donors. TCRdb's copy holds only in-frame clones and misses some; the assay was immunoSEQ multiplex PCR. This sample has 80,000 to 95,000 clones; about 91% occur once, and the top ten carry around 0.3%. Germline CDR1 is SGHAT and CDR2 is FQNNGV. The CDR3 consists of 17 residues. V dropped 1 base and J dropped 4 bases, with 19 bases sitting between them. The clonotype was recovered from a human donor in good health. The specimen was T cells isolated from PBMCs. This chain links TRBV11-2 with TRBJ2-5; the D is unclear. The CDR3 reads CASSLGLHPGLSETQYF. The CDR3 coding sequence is TGTGCCAGCAGCTTAGGGCTTCATCCTGGCCTGTCAGAGACCCAGTACTTC.